Shown below are 25 T cell receptor beta chains from a single sample sequenced in a study of response to subunit inactivated influenza vaccine. Each CDR3 protein is one row after TCRdb ran MiXCR on the RT-PCR reads. Seen here are about 620,000 distinct CDR3 sequences, 10% to 15% observed once, and the top ten hold 10%. Source: PBMCs from blood, taken on the day of vaccination. The receptors derive from a man between 45 and 60 years old who received an inactivated influenza vaccine.

The chain links TRBV5-1 to TRBJ2-1; D is possibly TRBD1 (6 bases). CDR3 length: 15 residues. Trimming cost V 5 bases and J 3 bases, with 15 bases left between them. Germline CDR1 reads SGHRS; CDR2 reads YFSETQ. In DNA form, the CDR3 reads TGCGCCAGCAGGCCGGACAGCTCCTTCTACAATGAGCAGTTCTTC. Translation gives CASRPDSSFYNEQFF.

The V call is TRBV20-1, the J call TRBJ2-3; D tentatively fits TRBD1 or TRBD2 (5 bases each). Germline CDR1 DFQATT, CDR2 SNEGSKA (reference sequence). The V end lost 5 bases, the J end lost 0 bases, and 9 bases lay between the germline ends. This CDR3 is built from 13 residues. CDR3 loop: CSAGRESTDTQYF. DNA of the CDR3: TGCAGTGCTGGCAGGGAGAGCACAGATACGCAGTATTTT.

This clonotype was counted only a few times. The chain has TRBV9 and TRBJ2-7; D not resolved. This CDR3 contains 15 residues. Germline CDR1 is SGDLS and CDR2 is YYNGEE. The germline V and J ends were trimmed by 0 bases and 4 bases, with 14 bases remaining between them. CDR3: CASSVEAYSAYEQYF. In DNA form, the CDR3 reads TGTGCCAGCAGCGTAGAAGCTTACTCAGCTTACGAGCAGTACTTC.

This clonotype was found once. This chain uses TRBV10-3 with TRBJ1-5, with 9 bases aligning to TRBD1. The CDR3 loop spans 17 amino acids. The V segment lost 3 bases and the J segment 1 base; nucleotides outside the gene matches: 7. Germline lookup yields CDR1 ENHRY and CDR2 SYGVKD. The chain's CDR3 is CAISDRDRVRSNQPQHF. CDR3 bases: TGTGCCATCAGTGACCGGGACAGGGTTAGGAGCAATCAGCCCCAGCATTTT.

The table lists this clonotype with a few counts. The V call is TRBV12-3 or TRBV12-4, the J call TRBJ2-5; TRBD1 is a possible D gene (6 bases). The CDR3 is 13 residues long. Trimming left V 5 bases short and J 7 bases short, with 14 bases between. In nucleotides, the CDR3 is TGTGCCAGCAGTGCCGGGACATGGCCGACCCAGTACTTC. Protein sequence: CASSAGTWPTQYF.

This clonotype was detected only a few times. This chain uses TRBV20-1 with TRBJ1-5, with TRBD1 matching over 7 bases. Germline CDR1 and CDR2: DFQATT and SNEGSKA (reference sequence). Trimming cost V 4 bases and J 5 bases; bases outside gene matches: 8. The length of the CDR3 is 14 residues. For the CDR3, the DNA is TGCAGTGCTACAGGGACAGCTATTGATCAGCCCCAGCATTTT. This sequence encodes CSATGTAIDQPQHF.

The chain is built from TRBV6-5 and TRBJ1-1; D is unclear. Germline V gene lookup returns CDR1 MNHEY and CDR2 SVGAGI. V was shortened by 4 bases and J by 2 bases, with 14 bases between the two germline ends. CDR3 size: 15 residues. Here the CDR3 DNA reads TGTGCCAGCAGTTTTCTGGCGGTAAGAAACACTGAAGCTTTCTTT. Protein product: CASSFLAVRNTEAFF.

This clonotype came up many times. The V and J genes are TRBV12-3 or TRBV12-4 and TRBJ1-1, with TRBD1 matching over 7 bases. The trim removed 3 bases at V and 0 bases at J, leaving 4 bases unmatched. The CDR3 consists of 15 residues. The CDR3, as DNA: TGTGCCAGCAGTTTTGGGACAGCCCTGAACACTGAAGCTTTCTTT. It yields the protein CASSFGTALNTEAFF.

This chain connects TRBV27 to TRBJ2-1, with unresolved D. The V gene lost 4 bases and the J gene lost 10 bases, with 11 bases spanning the gap. The CDR3 runs 12 residues. Germline-derived CDR1 and CDR2 are MNHEY and SMNVEV (reference sequence). The CDR3 DNA reads as TGTGCCAGCAGTTACCTTAATCGAGAGCAGTTCTTC. This codes for CASSYLNREQFF.

This clonotype was counted ten times or more. This rearrangement joins TRBV11-2 to TRBJ2-2; 8 bases are shared with TRBD1. After removal of 5 bases from V and 0 bases from J, the junction contained 2 bases not matched to a gene. Germline V CDR1 and CDR2: SGHAT, FQNNGV. This CDR3 has 15 amino acids. CDR3 in DNA: TGTGCCAGCAGCGTCAGGGGGCCGAACACCGGGGAGCTGTTTTTT. Translation gives CASSVRGPNTGELFF.

This clonotype was seen more than once but under ten times. The V call is TRBV7-9, the J call TRBJ2-5, with D perhaps given as TRBD1 or TRBD2 (6 bases each). Trimming stripped 5 bases from V and 5 bases from J, with 21 bases between. The CDR3 is made up of 16 amino acids. Germline V gives CDR1 SEHNR, CDR2 FQNEAQ (reference sequence). CDR3 protein: CASSKINVGGLETQYF. The CDR3 bases are TGTGCCAGCAGCAAGATTAATGTGGGGGGCCTCGAGACCCAGTACTTC.

Only a few counts were recorded for this clonotype. The J gene is TRBJ2-2, the V gene TRBV7-6; TRBD2 agrees at 14 bases. V lost 4 bases to trimming and J lost 1 base; unmatched junction nucleotides: 5. This CDR3 region has 18 residues. Looked up from germline, CDR1 is SGHVS and CDR2 is FNYEAQ. Here the CDR3 DNA reads TGTGCCAGCAGCTCTCGACTAGCGGGGGGGCGGAACACCGGGGAGCTGTTTTTT. This gives the protein CASSSRLAGGRNTGELFF.

This sequence joins TRBV12-3 or TRBV12-4 and TRBJ2-2; 9 bases match TRBD1. The CDR3 has 16 amino acids. The junction had 5 bases not matched to a gene; V was cut back by 6 bases and J by 0 bases. The CDR3 protein is CASSPRDRANTGELFF. The CDR3, as DNA: TGTGCCAGCAGCCCCCGGGACAGGGCGAACACCGGGGAGCTGTTTTTT.

The rearrangement joins TRBV9 to TRBJ2-5; D gene unclear. V was clipped by 3 bases and J by 3 bases, with 3 bases between them. This CDR3 has 11 residues. Germline V gene data show CDR1 as SGDLS and CDR2 as YYNGEE. CDR3 sequence reads: CASSGEETQYF. CDR3 bases: TGTGCCAGCAGCGGTGAAGAGACCCAGTACTTC.

The V call is TRBV28, the J call TRBJ1-2, with 12 bases identical to TRBD1. This CDR3 is 16 amino acids long. The V gene's germline CDR1 is MDHEN and CDR2 SYDVKM. After removal of 2 bases from V and 7 bases from J, the junction contained 8 bases not matched to a gene. CDR3 residues: CASSLGTGGRSAGYTF. The CDR3 DNA reads as TGTGCCAGCAGTTTAGGGACAGGGGGCCGGTCGGCTGGCTACACCTTC.

J is TRBJ2-3 and V is TRBV20-1; D is unclear. The length of the CDR3 is 12 residues. Between the trimmed V and J ends, which lost 1 base and 4 bases, there was a span of 6 bases. Germline V gene data show CDR1 as DFQATT and CDR2 as SNEGSKA (reference sequence). Written as DNA, the CDR3 is TGCAGTGCTAGAGTACTCCCAGATACGCAGTATTTT. It translates to CSARVLPDTQYF.

This clonotype is termed medium-sized. The rearrangement uses TRBV28 and TRBJ2-5, with 8 bases aligning to TRBD1. This CDR3 has 13 residues. V was clipped by 5 bases and J by 4 bases; unmatched bases: 3. The germline V gene has CDR1 MDHEN and CDR2 SYDVKM. CDR3 sequence: CASSDTGGETQYF. The DNA of the CDR3 is TGTGCCAGCAGTGACACAGGGGGAGAGACCCAGTACTTC.

This clonotype was counted a few times. This sequence joins TRBV4-3 and TRBJ1-1; D perhaps matches TRBD1 (5 bases). This CDR3 is built from 14 residues. CDR1 and CDR2 (germline): LGHNA, YSLEER. V was shortened by 1 base and J by 4 bases, with 10 bases between the two germline ends. CDR3 region: CASSQAAGFTEAFF. The CDR3 nucleotides are TGCGCCAGCAGCCAAGCAGCAGGGTTCACTGAAGCTTTCTTT.

This clonotype was counted many times. For the CDR3, the DNA is TGTGCCACCAGTGATGGACAGGGCGCCTACAATGAGCAGTTCTTC. Residues: CATSDGQGAYNEQFF. The chain carries TRBV24-1 and TRBJ2-1; 8 bases are shared with TRBD1. The germline V gene encodes CDR1 KGHDR and CDR2 SFDVKD. This CDR3 has 15 residues. The ends lost 3 bases at V and 2 bases at J; junction bases unmatched: 2.

The J gene is TRBJ2-6, the V gene TRBV29-1, with unresolved D. V lost 5 bases to trimming and J lost 0 bases, with 8 bases between them. This CDR3 spans 14 amino acids. From germline, CDR1 is SQVTM and CDR2 ANQGSEA. This CDR3 is CSVYSYSGANVLTF. CDR3 nucleotides: TGCAGCGTTTACTCGTACTCTGGGGCCAACGTCCTGACTTTC.

This clonotype was observed a few times. This chain links TRBV14 with TRBJ1-2; maybe TRBD1 (6 bases). Germline V gene data show CDR1 as SGHDN and CDR2 as FVKESK. The CDR3 has 13 amino acids. Trimming cost V 4 bases and J 7 bases, with 13 bases left between them. This CDR3 is CASSRQGISGYTF. CDR3 nucleotide sequence: TGTGCCAGCAGCCGCCAGGGGATTTCTGGCTACACCTTC. Based on the CDR3 plus reference TRBV14 and TRBJ1-2, the full variable domain is EAGVTQFPSHSVIEKGQTVTLRCDPISGHDNLYWYRRVMGKEIKFLLHFVKESKQDESGMPNNRFLAERTGGTYSTLKVQPAELEDSGVYFCASSRQGISGYTFGSGTRLTVV.

This clonotype was observed a few times. The chain joins TRBV12-3 or TRBV12-4 to TRBJ1-1; weak D call: TRBD1 (5 bases). The V end was cut by 1 base, the J end by 3 bases, with 12 bases between. The CDR3 sequence is 15 residues long. CDR3 sequence reads: CASSLGIRRDTEAFF. For the CDR3, the DNA is TGTGCCAGCAGTTTAGGAATTCGCAGGGACACTGAAGCTTTCTTT.

Regarding this clonotype: The junction differs from germline at one of its ends, possibly a read error. This chain connects TRBV2 to TRBJ2-4; D assignment may be TRBD1 or TRBD2 (5 bases each). Germline-derived CDR1 and CDR2 are SNHLY and FYNNEI. The CDR3 covers 12 residues. CDR3 sequence: CASSDSLGAQHF. Written as DNA, the CDR3 is TGTGCCAGCAGTGACTCGCTCGGGGCCCAGCACTTC.

This clonotype was counted only a few times. The chain employs TRBV9 and TRBJ2-7, with TRBD2 as a possible D gene (6 bases). This CDR3 is built from 15 residues. V was clipped by 0 bases and J by 6 bases, with 16 bases between them. CDR1 and CDR2 from the germline V gene are SGDLS and YYNGEE. CDR3 residues: CASSVEYRTTSEQYF. DNA for the CDR3: TGTGCCAGCAGCGTAGAGTATCGGACTACAAGCGAGCAGTACTTC.

J is TRBJ2-1 and V is TRBV15, with D perhaps TRBD1 or TRBD2 (5 bases each). CDR1 is LNHNV, CDR2 YYDKDF, per germline (reference sequence). This CDR3 has 15 amino acids. V was pared by 1 base and J by 4 bases, with 11 bases between. CDR3 protein: CATSRAGSGYNEQFF. The CDR3 DNA reads TGTGCCACCAGCAGAGCAGGGAGCGGATACAATGAGCAGTTCTTC.